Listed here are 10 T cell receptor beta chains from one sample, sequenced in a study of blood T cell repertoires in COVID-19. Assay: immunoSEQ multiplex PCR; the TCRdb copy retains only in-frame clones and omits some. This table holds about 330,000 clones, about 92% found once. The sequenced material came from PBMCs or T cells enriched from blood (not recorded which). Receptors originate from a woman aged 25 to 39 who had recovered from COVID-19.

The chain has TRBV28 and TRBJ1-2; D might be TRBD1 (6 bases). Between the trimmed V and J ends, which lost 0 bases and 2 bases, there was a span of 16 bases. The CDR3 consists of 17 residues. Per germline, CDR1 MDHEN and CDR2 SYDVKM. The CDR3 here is CASSLWGGGNINYGYTF. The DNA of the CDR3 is TGTGCCAGCAGTTTATGGGGAGGGGGGAATATAAACTATGGCTACACCTTC.

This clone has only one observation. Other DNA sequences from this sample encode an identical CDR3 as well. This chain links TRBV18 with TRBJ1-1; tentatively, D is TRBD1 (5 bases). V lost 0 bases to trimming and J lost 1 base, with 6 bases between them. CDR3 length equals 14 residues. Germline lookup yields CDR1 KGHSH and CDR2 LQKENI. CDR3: CASSPPTGNTEAFF. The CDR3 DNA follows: TGTGCCAGCTCACCACCAACAGGGAACACTGAAGCTTTCTTT.

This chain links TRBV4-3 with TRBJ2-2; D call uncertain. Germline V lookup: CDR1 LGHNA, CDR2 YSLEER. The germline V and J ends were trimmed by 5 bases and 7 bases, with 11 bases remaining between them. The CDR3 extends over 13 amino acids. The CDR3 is CASSLDGVGELFF. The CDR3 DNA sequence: TGCGCCAGCAGCTTAGACGGAGTCGGGGAGCTGTTTTTT.

In DNA, the CDR3 is TGTGCCAGCAGCGGCAGATGGGGGCCCGGGACAGATACGCAGTATTTT. It codes for CASSGRWGPGTDTQYF. The gene calls are TRBV14 and TRBJ2-3, with TRBD1 as a possible D gene (6 bases). Trimming left V 5 bases short and J 3 bases short, with 18 bases between. Germline V gives CDR1 SGHDN, CDR2 FVKESK. The CDR3 has 16 amino acids.

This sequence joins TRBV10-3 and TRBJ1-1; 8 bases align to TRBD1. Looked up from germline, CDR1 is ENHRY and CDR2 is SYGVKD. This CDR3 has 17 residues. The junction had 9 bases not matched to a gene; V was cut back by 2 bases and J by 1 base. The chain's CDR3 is CAISEPTLDRGNTEAFF. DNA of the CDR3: TGTGCCATCAGTGAGCCAACTCTTGACAGGGGGAACACTGAAGCTTTCTTT.

CDR3 residues: CASRSLVFPGDTQYF. In nucleotides, the CDR3 is TGTGCAAGTCGCAGTCTAGTATTTCCGGGAGATACGCAGTATTTT. The V call is TRBV12-2, the J call TRBJ2-3; the DNA was not used to check the table's D call, TRBD2. TRBV12-2 is a known pseudogene. The CDR3 consists of 15 residues.

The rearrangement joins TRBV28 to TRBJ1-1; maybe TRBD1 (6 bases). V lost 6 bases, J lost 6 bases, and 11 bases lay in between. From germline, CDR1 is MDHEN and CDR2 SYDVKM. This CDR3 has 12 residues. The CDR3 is CASRFRGSEAFF. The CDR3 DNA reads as TGTGCCAGCAGGTTCAGGGGTTCTGAAGCTTTCTTT.

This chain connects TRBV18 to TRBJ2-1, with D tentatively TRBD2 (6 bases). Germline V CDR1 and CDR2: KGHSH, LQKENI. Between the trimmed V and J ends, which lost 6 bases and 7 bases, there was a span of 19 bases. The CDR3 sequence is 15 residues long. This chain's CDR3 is CASSPTRPRGNEQFF. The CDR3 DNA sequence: TGTGCCAGCTCGCCTACACGACCTCGGGGGAATGAGCAGTTCTTC.

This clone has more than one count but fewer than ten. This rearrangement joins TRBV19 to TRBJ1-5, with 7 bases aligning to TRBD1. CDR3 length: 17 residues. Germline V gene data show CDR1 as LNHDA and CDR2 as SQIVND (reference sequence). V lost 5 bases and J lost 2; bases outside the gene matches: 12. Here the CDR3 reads CASSRTGAVMGNQPQHF. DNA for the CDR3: TGTGCCAGTAGTCGTACAGGGGCCGTAATGGGCAATCAGCCCCAGCATTTT.

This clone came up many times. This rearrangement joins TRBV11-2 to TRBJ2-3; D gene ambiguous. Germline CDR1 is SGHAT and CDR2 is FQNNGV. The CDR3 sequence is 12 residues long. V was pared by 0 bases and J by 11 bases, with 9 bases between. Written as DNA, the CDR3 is TGTGCCAGCAGCTTAGATGGAGTGGGGCAGTATTTT. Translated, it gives CASSLDGVGQYF.